This TCR beta chain is drawn from a study of T cells in Graves' hyperthyroidism and ophthalmopathy. Study in general: Upon initial diagnosis and before any treatment, peripheral blood was collected.

The trim removed 5 bases at V and 3 bases at J, leaving 9 bases unmatched. Per the germline V gene, CDR1 is MNHEY and CDR2 is SVGEGT. This CDR3 comprises 15 residues. Regions amplified from RNA transcripts were the TCR beta CDR3 regions. TCR CDR3 underwent first-round RT-PCR with the HTBI primer set. TCRdb re-called the multiplex PCR reads through MiXCR, storing one row per CDR3 protein. This repertoire shows about 640,000 distinct CDR3 sequences, more than 20% found once; its top ten account for 30% to 40%. The sequenced sample was blood. This chain connects TRBV6-2 or TRBV6-3 to TRBJ1-1; 7 positions agree with TRBD1. This sequence originates from a man aged 25 to 40 with Graves' ophthalmopathy. The CDR3 nucleotides read TGTGCCAGCAGTCCAATAACCGACAGGGACACTGAAGCTTTCTTT. This encodes CASSPITDRDTEAFF.